This record looks at one T cell receptor (beta chain) sequence and its context. This entry is derived from a study of blood T cell repertoires in COVID-19. Using immunoSEQ multiplex PCR, the repertoire was profiled, and TCRdb retains in-frame clones only, with some absent. The table includes about 210,000 clones, around 83% detected once. This CDR3 is 15 amino acids long. CDR1 MDHEN and CDR2 SYDVKM come from the germline V gene. V was clipped by 8 bases and J by 5 bases; unmatched bases: 7. Sequencing input: peripheral blood. The TCR sequence derives from a woman between 50 and 59 years old with acute or convalescent COVID-19. This rearrangement joins TRBV28 to TRBJ1-5, with TRBD1 matching over 12 bases. The CDR3 here is CASFTGTGGDQPQHF. The CDR3 nucleotides are TGTGCCAGCTTTACCGGGACAGGGGGCGATCAGCCCCAGCATTTT.